The 31 T cell receptor beta chains in this list originate from one sample, sequenced in a study of blood T cell repertoires in COVID-19. Sequenced by immunoSEQ multiplex PCR; TCRdb stores in-frame clones only, minus some. The data contain more than 250,000 clones, 87% of them singletons. Material: PBMCs or T cells enriched from blood (not recorded which). The receptors were gathered from a woman younger than 45 who had recovered from COVID-19.

This clone appeared once. V and J are TRBV28 and TRBJ2-4; tentative D call: TRBD1 (6 bases). The CDR3 contains 15 residues. V gave up 3 bases and J gave up 0 bases, with 9 bases separating them. CDR1 and CDR2 (germline): MDHEN, SYDVKM. The CDR3 is CASSFPGVAKNIQYF. CDR3 DNA sequence: TGTGCCAGCAGTTTCCCAGGGGTAGCCAAAAACATTCAGTACTTC.

The chain joins TRBV5-1 to TRBJ1-2, with TRBD1 identical over 7 bases. The J segment lost 2 bases and the V segment lost 4 bases, leaving 8 bases of the junction unmatched. Germline lookup yields CDR1 SGHRS and CDR2 YFSETQ. The CDR3 length is 15 residues. The CDR3 nucleotides are TGCGCCAGCAGCGAGGGACAGATTGGGAACTATGGCTACACCTTC. The encoded protein is CASSEGQIGNYGYTF.

This rearrangement joins TRBV6-6 to TRBJ1-2; D not certain. The CDR3 contains 15 residues. Germline loops: CDR1 MNHNY, CDR2 SVGAGI (reference sequence). The V and J ends lost 7 bases and 5 bases respectively, with 20 bases between them. The CDR3 sequence: CASTPGGTGRYGYTF. CDR3 bases: TGTGCCAGCACCCCCGGTGGCACCGGGAGGTATGGCTACACCTTC.

The CDR3 DNA sequence: TGTGCCAGCAGCCAAACAGGGGGCGCTAACTATGGCTACACCTTC. The encoded protein is CASSQTGGANYGYTF. The chain recombines TRBV6-5 with TRBJ1-2, with 9 bases matching TRBD1. The CDR3 sequence is 15 residues long. From germline, CDR1 is MNHEY and CDR2 SVGAGI. V dropped 6 bases and J dropped 0; count of bases not matched to a gene: 5.

The V and J genes are TRBV9 and TRBJ2-2; the D gene is possibly TRBD1 (6 bases). This CDR3 has 13 amino acids. CDR1 and CDR2 from the germline V gene are SGDLS and YYNGEE. The V and J ends lost 3 bases and 3 bases respectively, with 6 bases between them. The CDR3 DNA reads TGTGCCAGCAGCGAGGGGGACACCGGGGAGCTGTTTTTT. It encodes CASSEGDTGELFF.

The chain carries TRBV5-4 and TRBJ1-5; 8 bases map to TRBD1. Germline lookup yields CDR1 SGHNT and CDR2 YYREEE (reference sequence). V gave up 3 bases and J gave up 3 bases; unmatched junction bases: 8. The CDR3 sequence is 16 residues long. CDR3: CASSYTGTGFNQPQHF. The CDR3 bases are TGTGCCAGCAGCTACACCGGGACAGGATTCAATCAGCCCCAGCATTTT.

The chain employs TRBV16 and TRBJ2-7, with D possibly TRBD2 on 5 matching bases. Trimming stripped 4 bases from V and 0 bases from J, with 10 bases between. The CDR3 runs to 14 residues. Germline V lookup: CDR1 KGHSY, CDR2 FQNENV. CDR3 sequence reads: CASSPYGNSYEQYF. The DNA for the CDR3 is TGTGCCAGCAGCCCATACGGGAACTCCTACGAGCAGTACTTC.

This chain joins TRBV11-2 and TRBJ2-1, with 14 positions matching TRBD2. The CDR3 covers 16 residues. Germline trimming cut 4 bases from V and 9 bases from J; bases unmatched to any gene: 8. Germline CDR1 and CDR2: SGHAT and FQNNGV. CDR3 protein: CASSSRLAGGRGEQFF. Written as DNA, the CDR3 is TGTGCCAGCAGCTCGAGACTAGCGGGGGGGCGCGGTGAGCAGTTCTTC.

The J gene is TRBJ2-7, the V gene TRBV3-1 (or the pseudogene TRBV3-2); 9 bases are shared with TRBD2. With 2 bases clipped from V and 4 bases from J, the junction kept 6 bases outside the gene matches. This CDR3 comprises 15 residues. CDR1 and CDR2 from the germline V gene are LGHDT and YNNKEL (reference sequence). The CDR3 loop is CASSQSLAGSYEQYF. The CDR3 DNA follows: TGTGCCAGCAGCCAAAGTCTAGCGGGGTCATACGAGCAGTACTTC.

V usage is TRBV7-8 and J usage is TRBJ2-3, with D tentatively TRBD1 (6 bases). V lost 3 bases, J lost 2 bases, and 12 bases lay in between. This CDR3 has 15 residues. Germline CDR1 and CDR2: SGHVS and FQNEAQ. CDR3 sequence reads: CASSFRQAITDTQYF. DNA for the CDR3: TGTGCCAGCAGCTTCCGACAGGCTATCACAGATACGCAGTATTTT.

This sequence joins TRBV5-6 and TRBJ2-6, with a weak D call TRBD1 (5 bases). The CDR3 sequence is 19 residues long. V was cut by 0 bases and J by 8 bases, with 24 bases left in between. Germline values: CDR1 SGHDT, CDR2 YYEEEE. CDR3 coding DNA: TGTGCCAGCAGCTTGGTGGCGCTCTGGGGCCGGAGCCGATCCAACGTCCTGACTTTC. Amino acids: CASSLVALWGRSRSNVLTF.

The chain has TRBV25-1 and TRBJ1-4, with 7 bases identical to TRBD1. The junction had 6 bases not matched to a gene; V was cut back by 2 bases and J by 3 bases. The germline V gene has CDR1 MGHDK and CDR2 SYGVNS. The CDR3 sequence is 16 residues long. CDR3: CASSERRGRSNEKLFF. The CDR3 DNA is TGTGCCAGCAGTGAACGGAGGGGGCGATCTAATGAAAAACTGTTTTTT.

The chain recombines TRBV19 with TRBJ2-1, with D unresolved. Trimming shortened V by 4 bases and J by 0 bases, and 4 bases separated the two germline ends. Germline V gene lookup returns CDR1 LNHDA and CDR2 SQIVND (reference sequence). This CDR3 is built from 13 residues. This CDR3 reads CASSKSSYNEQFF. In DNA, the CDR3 is TGTGCCAGTAGTAAGAGCTCCTACAATGAGCAGTTCTTC.

The V gene is TRBV7-6, the J gene TRBJ1-1; 7 bases agree with TRBD1. The germline V gene encodes CDR1 SGHVS and CDR2 FNYEAQ. The CDR3 contains 16 residues. The ends lost 6 bases at V and 0 bases at J; junction bases unmatched: 10. In DNA form, the CDR3 reads TGTGCCAGCAGACCACTTTCGACAGGGATGAACACTGAAGCTTTCTTT. Amino acid sequence: CASRPLSTGMNTEAFF.

The chain is built from TRBV7-2 and TRBJ2-2, with D tentatively TRBD2 (5 bases). The CDR3 has 18 amino acids. Trimming removed 2 bases at V and 6 bases at J, with 22 bases between. Germline CDR1 is SGHTA and CDR2 is FQGNSA. CDR3 in DNA: TGTGCCAGCAGCTTAATTTCTGGAGGCAGGCCCGCCGCCGGGGAGCTGTTTTTT. Its translation is CASSLISGGRPAAGELFF. The complete variable domain, with remaining parts taken from reference TRBV7-2 and TRBJ2-2, reads GAGVSQSPSNKVTEKGKDVELRCDPISGHTALYWYRQSLGQGLEFLIYFQGNSAPDKSGLPSDRFSAERTGGSVSTLTIQRTQQEDSAVYLCASSLISGGRPAAGELFFGEGSRLTVL.

This chain connects TRBV5-1 to TRBJ1-1; 7 positions agree with TRBD1. Germline CDR1 is SGHRS and CDR2 is YFSETQ. The J segment lost 1 base and the V segment lost 4 bases, leaving 4 bases of the junction unmatched. The CDR3 loop spans 14 amino acids. The DNA of the CDR3 is TGCGCCAGCAGCATGACAGGGCCGAACACTGAAGCTTTCTTT. It yields the protein CASSMTGPNTEAFF.

CDR3 residues: CASRLELNTEAFF. CDR3 DNA: TGTGCCAGCAGGCTAGAACTGAACACTGAAGCTTTCTTT. This sequence joins TRBV7-3 and TRBJ1-1; no definite D call. V was cut by 6 bases and J by 0 bases, with 8 bases left in between. The CDR3 is 13 amino acids. The germline CDR1 and CDR2 sequences are SGHTA and FQGTGA.

This sequence joins TRBV28 and TRBJ1-2; 9 bases agree with TRBD1. After removal of 7 bases from V and 5 bases from J, the junction contained 5 bases not matched to a gene. This CDR3 spans 13 amino acids. From germline, CDR1 is MDHEN and CDR2 SYDVKM. The CDR3 nucleotides are TGTGCCAGCACCACCGGGACAGGGTATGGCTACACCTTC. It translates to CASTTGTGYGYTF.

The rearrangement uses TRBV7-3 and TRBJ1-1, with 8 nucleotides matching TRBD1. V shed 5 bases and J 7 bases; nucleotides not matched to a gene: 6. CDR1 and CDR2 (germline): SGHTA, FQGTGA. CDR3 length: 13 amino acids. The CDR3 nucleotides read TGTGCCAGCAGCCTGACAGGGGATGGTGAAGCTTTCTTT. Protein: CASSLTGDGEAFF.

The chain recombines TRBV2 with TRBJ1-2, with TRBD1 as a possible D gene (6 bases). Trimming shortened V by 6 bases and J by 6 bases, and 14 bases separated the two germline ends. The CDR3 contains 13 residues. Germline CDR1 and CDR2: SNHLY and FYNNEI. CDR3 coding DNA: TGTGCCAGCAGGCAAGGGGGAATACATGGCTACACCTTC. Translation: CASRQGGIHGYTF.

The CDR3 DNA reads as TGCGCCAGCAGCCAAGCGGCAGGGTATCAGCCCCAGCATTTT. It translates to CASSQAAGYQPQHF. This rearrangement joins TRBV4-1 to TRBJ1-5; the D gene is possibly TRBD1 (5 bases). Germline loops: CDR1 MGHRA, CDR2 YSYEKL. Deletions cut 1 base from V and 5 bases from J, with 9 bases between. The CDR3 consists of 14 residues.

This rearrangement joins TRBV12-5 to TRBJ2-7; 7 bases are shared with TRBD1. V was pared by 8 bases and J by 5 bases, with 9 bases of the junction left unmatched. Germline CDR1 reads LGHNT; CDR2 reads FRNRAP. This CDR3 region has 13 residues. CDR3 sequence (DNA): TGTGCTAGTAAGCTCAACACAGGGGACGAGCAGTACTTC. This encodes CASKLNTGDEQYF. Full variable domain (outside the CDR3, taken from reference TRBV12-5 and TRBJ2-7): DARVTQTPRHKVTEMGQEVTMRCQPILGHNTVFWYRQTMMQGLELLAYFRNRAPLDDSGMPKDRFSAEMPDATLATLKIQPSEPRDSAVYFCASKLNTGDEQYFGPGTRLTVT.

The gene calls are TRBV30 and TRBJ1-4; D is unresolved. Trimming pared 6 bases from V and 8 bases from J, leaving 13 bases between. The CDR3 has 12 amino acids. Germline values: CDR1 GTSNPN, CDR2 SVGIG (reference sequence). The CDR3 reads CACRPAEEKLFF. The CDR3 DNA is TGTGCCTGTCGGCCGGCGGAGGAAAAACTGTTTTTT.

The chain carries TRBV14 and TRBJ1-5; D may be TRBD1 (5 bases). The CDR3 has 15 amino acids. Germline CDR1 SGHDN, CDR2 FVKESK. V lost 1 base to trimming and J lost 7 bases, with 14 bases between them. In DNA form, the CDR3 reads TGTGCCAGCAGCCAAGCGAGGGGAGGGGTCCAGCCCCAGCATTTT. Translated, it gives CASSQARGGVQPQHF.

This clone was seen only a few times. The chain combines TRBV27 with TRBJ1-1; no definite D call. This CDR3 spans 13 amino acids. V was trimmed by 5 bases and J by 0 bases, leaving 7 bases between them. Germline CDR1 MNHEY, CDR2 SMNVEV (reference sequence). DNA of the CDR3: TGTGCCAGCAGTCCGAGGGTGAACACTGAAGCTTTCTTT. Its translation: CASSPRVNTEAFF.

The gene calls are TRBV7-2 and TRBJ1-5, with 10 bases matching TRBD1. The V gene's germline CDR1 is SGHTA and CDR2 FQGNSA. This CDR3 has 14 amino acids. V dropped 6 bases and J dropped 8; count of bases not matched to a gene: 7. DNA for the CDR3: TGTGCCAGCAGTTCGACAGGGGGCGGCAAGCCCCAGCATTTT. This codes for CASSSTGGGKPQHF.

The chain combines TRBV27 with TRBJ1-1; TRBD1 is a possible D gene (5 bases). CDR1 is MNHEY, CDR2 SMNVEV, per germline (reference sequence). The length of the CDR3 is 15 residues. V lost 5 bases and J 1 base, leaving 14 bases between the germline ends. The CDR3 loop reads CASSLLGTGNTEAFF. CDR3 DNA: TGTGCCAGCAGTCTCCTAGGGACTGGGAACACTGAAGCTTTCTTT.

The genes are TRBV7-6 and TRBJ2-2; 9 bases map to TRBD2. V gave up 2 bases and J gave up 6 bases; unmatched junction bases: 10. Germline values: CDR1 SGHVS, CDR2 FNYEAQ. CDR3 size: 17 residues. CDR3 amino acids: CASSLIGGTSTAGELFF. In DNA form, the CDR3 reads TGTGCCAGCAGCTTAATCGGGGGGACTAGCACTGCCGGGGAGCTGTTTTTT.

The V gene is TRBV7-2, the J gene TRBJ1-1, with 9 bases aligning to TRBD1. CDR1 and CDR2 (germline): SGHTA, FQGNSA. Trimming took 3 bases from V and 13 from J; bases not matched to a gene: 21. This CDR3 comprises 17 residues. The CDR3 bases are TGTGCCAGCAGCTTCTTACAGGGGGCGGGTGCCACTCCTGTTGGTTTCTTT. Its protein is CASSFLQGAGATPVGFF. The full variable domain, completed using reference TRBV7-2 and TRBJ1-1, is GAGVSQSPSNKVTEKGKDVELRCDPISGHTALYWYRQSLGQGLEFLIYFQGNSAPDKSGLPSDRFSAERTGGSVSTLTIQRTQQEDSAVYLCASSFLQGAGATPVGFFGQGTRLTVV.

This sequence joins TRBV6-5 and TRBJ1-5; 8 bases are a match to TRBD1. This CDR3 has 13 residues. The V segment lost 6 bases and the J segment 7 bases; nucleotides outside the gene matches: 5. Germline CDR1 reads MNHEY; CDR2 reads SVGAGI. The CDR3 is CASRDRGSQPQHF. DNA for the CDR3: TGTGCCAGCAGAGACAGGGGAAGCCAGCCCCAGCATTTT.

The genes are TRBV6-5 and TRBJ2-5, with D possibly being TRBD1 (5 bases). The CDR3 covers 13 residues. The V gene's germline CDR1 is MNHEY and CDR2 SVGAGI. V dropped 6 bases and J dropped 2 bases, with 10 bases sitting between them. This chain's CDR3 is CASSPQVQETQYF. CDR3 in DNA: TGTGCCAGCAGCCCACAGGTACAAGAGACCCAGTACTTC.